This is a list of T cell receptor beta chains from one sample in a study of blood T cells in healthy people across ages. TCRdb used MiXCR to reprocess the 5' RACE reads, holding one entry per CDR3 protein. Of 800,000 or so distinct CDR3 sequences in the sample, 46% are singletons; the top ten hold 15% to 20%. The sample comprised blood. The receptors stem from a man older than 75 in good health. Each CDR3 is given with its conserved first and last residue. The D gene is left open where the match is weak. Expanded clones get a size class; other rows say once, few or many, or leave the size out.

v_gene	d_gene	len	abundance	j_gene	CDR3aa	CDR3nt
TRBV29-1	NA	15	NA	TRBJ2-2	CSVEMVGSNTGELFF	TGCAGCGTTGAAATGGTCGGATCGAACACCGGGGAGCTGTTTTTT
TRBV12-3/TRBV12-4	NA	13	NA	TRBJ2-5	CASSFGGQETPYF	TGTGCCAGCAGTTTTGGGGGCCAAGAGACCCCGTACTTC
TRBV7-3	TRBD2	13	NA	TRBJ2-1	CASSPGTRMQQFF	TGTGCCAGCAGCCCCGGGACTAGAATGCAGCAGTTCTTC
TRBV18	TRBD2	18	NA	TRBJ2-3	CASSPMTSGGIVTDTQYF	TGTGCCAGCTCACCCATGACTAGCGGGGGCATTGTCACAGATACGCAGTATTTT
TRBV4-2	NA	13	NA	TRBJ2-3	CASSERATDTQYF	TGTGCCAGCAGCGAGCGGGCCACAGATACGCAGTATTTT
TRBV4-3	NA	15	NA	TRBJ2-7	CASSQDPGEPYEQYF	TGCGCCAGCAGCCAAGATCCCGGGGAACCCTACGAGCAGTACTTC
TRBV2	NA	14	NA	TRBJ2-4	CASSVGGSSNIQYF	TGTGCCAGCAGTGTCGGGGGCTCCTCTAACATTCAGTACTTC
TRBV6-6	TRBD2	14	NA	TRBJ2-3	CASSYSSREGTQYF	TGTGCCAGCAGTTACTCGTCCCGGGAGGGTACGCAGTATTTT
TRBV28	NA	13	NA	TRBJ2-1	CASSVGGAYEQFF	TGTGCCAGCAGTGTGGGCGGGGCTTATGAGCAGTTCTTC
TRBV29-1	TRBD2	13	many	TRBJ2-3	CSVAAGDRDTQYF	TGCAGCGTTGCGGCGGGAGATAGAGATACGCAGTATTTT
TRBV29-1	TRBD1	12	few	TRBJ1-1	CSVVRGPAEAFF	TGCAGCGTTGTCAGGGGGCCCGCTGAAGCTTTCTTT
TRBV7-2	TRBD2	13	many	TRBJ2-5	CASASGRGETQYF	TGTGCCAGCGCTAGCGGGAGGGGAGAGACCCAGTACTTC
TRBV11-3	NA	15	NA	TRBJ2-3	CASSLVFGQTDTQYF	TGTGCCAGCAGCTTAGTATTCGGGCAGACAGATACGCAGTATTTT
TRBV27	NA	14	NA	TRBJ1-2	CASSNIQGNYGYTF	TGTGCCAGCAGTAACATACAGGGAAACTATGGCTACACCTTC
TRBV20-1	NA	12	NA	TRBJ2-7	CSARAQLYEQYF	TGCAGTGCTAGAGCACAGCTTTACGAGCAGTACTTC
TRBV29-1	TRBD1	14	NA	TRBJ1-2	CSVDPGQGSYGYTF	TGCAGCGTTGACCCGGGACAGGGGAGCTATGGCTACACCTTC
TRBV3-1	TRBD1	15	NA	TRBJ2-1	CASSPLQGLGNEQFF	TGTGCCAGCAGCCCTCTACAGGGGTTAGGCAATGAGCAGTTCTTC
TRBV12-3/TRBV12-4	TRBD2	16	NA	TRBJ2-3	CASRMTSGRSIETQYF	TGTGCCAGCAGGATGACTAGCGGGAGATCGATAGAGACGCAGTATTTT
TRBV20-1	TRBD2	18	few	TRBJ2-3	CSASRPPGLAGSTDTQYF	TGCAGTGCTAGTCGACCCCCAGGACTAGCGGGTAGCACAGATACGCAGTATTTT
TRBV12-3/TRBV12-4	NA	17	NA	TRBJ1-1	CASSFSSYSISTTEAFF	TGTGCCAGCAGTTTTTCCTCCTACAGCATTTCGACGACTGAAGCTTTCTTT
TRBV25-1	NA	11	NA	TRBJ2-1	CASSELASQFF	TGTGCCAGCAGTGAACTAGCAAGTCAGTTCTTC
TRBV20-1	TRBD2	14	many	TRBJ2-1	CSASGTSGDNEQFF	TGCAGTGCTAGTGGGACTAGCGGCGATAATGAGCAGTTCTTC
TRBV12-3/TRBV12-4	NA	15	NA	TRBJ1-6	CASKPLGSGNSPLHF	TGTGCCAGCAAACCCCTCGGTAGCGGTAATTCACCCCTCCACTTT
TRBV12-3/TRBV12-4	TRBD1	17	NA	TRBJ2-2	CASSFLSGQVNTGELFF	TGTGCCAGCAGTTTCTTGTCGGGACAGGTGAACACCGGGGAGCTGTTTTTT
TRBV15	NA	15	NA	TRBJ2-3	CATSRDSRDTDTQYF	TGTGCCACCAGCAGAGACTCCAGGGACACAGATACGCAGTATTTT
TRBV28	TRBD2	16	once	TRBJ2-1	CASITGGGDSYNEQFF	TGTGCCAGCATAACGGGAGGGGGAGACTCCTACAATGAGCAGTTCTTC
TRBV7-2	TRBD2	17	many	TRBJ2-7	CASSTRDGGGGNYEQYF	TGTGCCAGCAGCACCCGTGACGGAGGCGGGGGGAACTACGAGCAGTACTTC
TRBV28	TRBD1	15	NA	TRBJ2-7	CASTLAGTGPYEQYF	TGTGCCAGCACCTTAGCCGGGACAGGGCCGTACGAGCAGTACTTC
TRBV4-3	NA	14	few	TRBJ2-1	CASSQEIERREQFF	TGCGCCAGCAGCCAAGAAATCGAGAGACGTGAGCAGTTCTTC
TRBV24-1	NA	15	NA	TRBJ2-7	CATSASGTPDYKQYF	TGTGCCACCAGTGCCTCCGGGACTCCGGACTACAAGCAGTACTTC
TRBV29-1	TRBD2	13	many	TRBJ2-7	CSVGISGTYEQYF	TGCAGCGTTGGTATTAGCGGGACCTACGAGCAGTACTTC
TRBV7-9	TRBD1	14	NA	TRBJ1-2	CASSLSGTAGVYTF	TGTGCCAGCAGCTTAAGCGGGACAGCCGGGGTCTACACCTTC
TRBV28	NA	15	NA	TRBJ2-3	CASSLPITSTDTQYF	TGTGCCAGCAGTTTACCCATAACCAGCACAGATACGCAGTATTTT
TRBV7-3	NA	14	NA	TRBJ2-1	CASSSQQLHNEQFF	TGTGCCAGCAGCTCCCAGCAACTACACAATGAGCAGTTCTTC
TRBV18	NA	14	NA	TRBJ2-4	CAGSPNGDKNIQYF	TGTGCCGGCTCCCCGAACGGGGACAAAAACATTCAGTACTTC
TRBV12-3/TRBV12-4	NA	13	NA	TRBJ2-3	CASSLVRSDTQYF	TGTGCCAGCAGTTTGGTCCGCTCGGATACGCAGTATTTT
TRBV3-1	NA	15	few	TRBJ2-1	CASSRTRDGYNEQFF	TGTGCCAGCAGCCGCACCCGGGACGGATACAATGAGCAGTTCTTC
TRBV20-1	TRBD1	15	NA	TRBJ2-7	CSARDTGQGNYEQYF	TGCAGTGCTAGAGATACAGGACAGGGTAACTACGAGCAGTACTTC
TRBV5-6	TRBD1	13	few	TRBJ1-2	CASRPTGRNGYTF	TGTGCCAGCAGGCCGACAGGGAGGAATGGCTACACCTTC
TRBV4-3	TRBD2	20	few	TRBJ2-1	CASSQDGLASGSISYNEQFF	TGCGCCAGCAGCCAAGACGGACTAGCGTCTGGATCTATCTCCTACAATGAGCAGTTCTTC
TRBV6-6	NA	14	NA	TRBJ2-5	CASRVRDNQETQYF	TGTGCCAGCAGAGTCCGGGACAACCAAGAGACCCAGTACTTC
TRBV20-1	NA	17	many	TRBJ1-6	CSAPSPGARSYNSPLHF	TGCAGTGCCCCCTCCCCGGGCGCACGCTCCTATAATTCACCCCTCCACTTT
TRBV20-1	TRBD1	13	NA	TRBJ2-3	CSAQRTGSDTQYF	TGCAGTGCTCAACGGACAGGGTCAGATACGCAGTATTTT
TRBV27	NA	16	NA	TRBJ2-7	CASSLSDPSAHYEQYF	TGTGCCAGCAGTTTATCGGACCCAAGCGCCCACTACGAGCAGTACTTC
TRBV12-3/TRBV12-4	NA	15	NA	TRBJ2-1	CASSVRGRGQETQFF	TGTGCCAGCAGCGTTCGGGGCAGGGGACAAGAGACCCAGTTCTTC
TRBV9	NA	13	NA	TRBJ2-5	CASSGIAGETQYF	TGTGCCAGCAGCGGGATAGCAGGGGAGACCCAGTACTTC
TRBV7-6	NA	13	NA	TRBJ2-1	CASSRGPAGEQFF	TGTGCCAGCAGCAGGGGACCGGCAGGCGAGCAGTTCTTC
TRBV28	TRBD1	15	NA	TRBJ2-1	CASSEDRGLYNEQFF	TGTGCCAGCAGTGAGGACAGGGGGCTCTACAATGAGCAGTTCTTC
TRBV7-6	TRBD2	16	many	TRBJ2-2	CASSLAGLDSAGELFF	TGTGCCAGCAGCTTAGCCGGACTAGATAGCGCCGGGGAGCTGTTTTTT
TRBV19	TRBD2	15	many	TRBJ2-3	CASTSSGLAGGRQYF	TGTGCCAGTACCTCAAGTGGACTAGCGGGAGGGAGGCAGTATTTT
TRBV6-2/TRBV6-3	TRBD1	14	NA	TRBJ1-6	CASIPTGANSPLHF	TGTGCCAGCATCCCGACAGGGGCAAATTCACCCCTCCACTTT
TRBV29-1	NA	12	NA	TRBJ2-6	CSVGPGANVLTF	TGCAGCGTTGGTCCCGGGGCCAACGTCCTGACTTTC
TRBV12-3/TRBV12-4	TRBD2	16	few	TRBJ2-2	CASSLSGGPNTGELFF	TGTGCCAGCAGTCTTAGCGGGGGACCCAACACCGGGGAGCTGTTTTTT
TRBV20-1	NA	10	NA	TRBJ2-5	CSALIKAQYF	TGCAGTGCTCTCATCAAGGCCCAGTACTTC
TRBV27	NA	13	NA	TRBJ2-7	CASSKGVDYEQYF	TGTGCCAGCAGTAAGGGGGTAGACTACGAGCAGTACTTC
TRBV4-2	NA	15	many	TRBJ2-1	CASSHPLGRYNEQFF	TGTGCCAGCAGCCACCCCTTAGGCCGGTACAATGAGCAGTTCTTC
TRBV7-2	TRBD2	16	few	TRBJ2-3	CASSWSGAGGTDTQYF	TGTGCCAGCAGCTGGTCCGGGGCGGGAGGAACAGATACGCAGTATTTT
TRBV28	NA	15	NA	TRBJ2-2	CASSFGAGITGELFF	TGTGCCAGCAGTTTTGGGGCTGGGATCACCGGGGAGCTGTTTTTT
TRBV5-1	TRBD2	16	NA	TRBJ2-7	CASSTGLAGVPHEQYF	TGCGCCAGCAGCACGGGACTAGCGGGAGTACCCCACGAGCAGTACTTC
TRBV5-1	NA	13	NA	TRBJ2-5	CASSLDEGQTQYF	TGCGCCAGCAGCTTGGATGAGGGCCAGACCCAGTACTTC